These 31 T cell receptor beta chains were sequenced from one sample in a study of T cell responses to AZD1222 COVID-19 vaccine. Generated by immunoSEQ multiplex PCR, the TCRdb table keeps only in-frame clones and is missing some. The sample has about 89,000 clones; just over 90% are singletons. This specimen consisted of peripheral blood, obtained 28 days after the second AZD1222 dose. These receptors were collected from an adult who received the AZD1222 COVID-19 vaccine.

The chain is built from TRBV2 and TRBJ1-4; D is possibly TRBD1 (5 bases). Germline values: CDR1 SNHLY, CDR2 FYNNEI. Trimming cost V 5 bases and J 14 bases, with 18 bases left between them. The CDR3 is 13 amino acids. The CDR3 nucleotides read TGTGCCAGCAGTAGGGACGGCCCAAGTAAGCTGTTTTTT. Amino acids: CASSRDGPSKLFF.

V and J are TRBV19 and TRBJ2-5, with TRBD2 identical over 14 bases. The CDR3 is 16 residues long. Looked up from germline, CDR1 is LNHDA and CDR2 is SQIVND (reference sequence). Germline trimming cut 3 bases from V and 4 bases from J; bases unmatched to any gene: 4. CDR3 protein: CASSISGLAGGETQYF. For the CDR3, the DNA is TGTGCCAGTAGTATCTCAGGACTAGCGGGAGGAGAGACCCAGTACTTC.

CDR3 protein: CASSGVRGVYNEQFF. The CDR3 DNA reads as TGTGCCAGCAGCGGAGTGCGGGGCGTTTACAATGAGCAGTTCTTC. The J gene is TRBJ2-1, the V gene TRBV7-2; perhaps TRBD2 as D (6 bases). Germline CDR1 and CDR2: SGHTA and FQGNSA. This CDR3 is 15 amino acids long. The germline V and J ends were trimmed by 5 bases and 4 bases, with 15 bases remaining between them.

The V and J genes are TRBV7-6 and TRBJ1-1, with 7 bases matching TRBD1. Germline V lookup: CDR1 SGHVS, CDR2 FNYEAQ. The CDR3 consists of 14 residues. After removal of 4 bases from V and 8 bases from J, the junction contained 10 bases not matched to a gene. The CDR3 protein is CASSSAGTEGEAFF. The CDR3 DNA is TGTGCCAGCAGCTCCGCCGGGACAGAGGGGGAAGCTTTCTTT.

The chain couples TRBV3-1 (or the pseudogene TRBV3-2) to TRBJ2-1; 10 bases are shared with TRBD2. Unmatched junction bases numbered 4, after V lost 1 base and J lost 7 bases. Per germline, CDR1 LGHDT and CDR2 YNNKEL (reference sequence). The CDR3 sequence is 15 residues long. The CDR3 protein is CASSQVPSGRNEQFF. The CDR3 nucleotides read TGTGCCAGCAGCCAAGTTCCTAGCGGGAGAAATGAGCAGTTCTTC.

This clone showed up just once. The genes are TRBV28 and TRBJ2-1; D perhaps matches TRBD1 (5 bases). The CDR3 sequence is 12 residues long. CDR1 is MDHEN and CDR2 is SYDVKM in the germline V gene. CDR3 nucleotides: TGTGGCACCCGGAAAGGGGTCGGTGAGCAGTTCTTC. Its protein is CGTRKGVGEQFF.

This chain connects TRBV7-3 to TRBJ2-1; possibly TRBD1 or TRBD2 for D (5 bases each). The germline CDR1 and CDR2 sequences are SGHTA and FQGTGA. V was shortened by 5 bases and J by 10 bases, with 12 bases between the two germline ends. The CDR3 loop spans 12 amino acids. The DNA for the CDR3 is TGTGCCAGCAGCCCCCGAGGGACGGAGCAGTTCTTC. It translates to CASSPRGTEQFF.

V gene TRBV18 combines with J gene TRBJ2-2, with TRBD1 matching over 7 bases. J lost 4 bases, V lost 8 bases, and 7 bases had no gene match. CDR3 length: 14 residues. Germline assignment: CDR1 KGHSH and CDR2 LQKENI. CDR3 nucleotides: TGTGCCAGCACGACAGGGTTGGCCACCGGGGAGCTGTTTTTT. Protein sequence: CASTTGLATGELFF.

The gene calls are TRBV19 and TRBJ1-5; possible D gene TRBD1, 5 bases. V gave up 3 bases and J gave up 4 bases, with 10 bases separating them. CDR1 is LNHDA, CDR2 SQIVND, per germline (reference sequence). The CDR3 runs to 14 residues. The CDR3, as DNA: TGTGCCAGTAGTATTTCCGGGGGTAATCAGCCCCAGCATTTT. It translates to CASSISGGNQPQHF. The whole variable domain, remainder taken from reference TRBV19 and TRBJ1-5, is DGGITQSPKYLFRKEGQNVTLSCEQNLNHDAMYWYRQDPGQGLRLIYYSQIVNDFQKGDIAEGYSVSREKKESFPLTVTSAQKNPTAFYLCASSISGGNQPQHFGDGTRLSIL.

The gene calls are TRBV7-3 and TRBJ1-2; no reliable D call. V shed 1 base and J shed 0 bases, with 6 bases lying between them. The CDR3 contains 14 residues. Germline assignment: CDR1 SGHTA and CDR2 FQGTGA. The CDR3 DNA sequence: TGTGCCAGCAGCTTAAACCCGACTAACTATGGCTACACCTTC. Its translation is CASSLNPTNYGYTF. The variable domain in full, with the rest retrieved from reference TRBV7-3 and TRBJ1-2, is GAGVSQTPSNKVTEKGKYVELRCDPISGHTALYWYRQSLGQGPEFLIYFQGTGAADDSGLPNDRFFAVRPEGSVSTLKIQRTERGDSAVYLCASSLNPTNYGYTFGSGTRLTVV.

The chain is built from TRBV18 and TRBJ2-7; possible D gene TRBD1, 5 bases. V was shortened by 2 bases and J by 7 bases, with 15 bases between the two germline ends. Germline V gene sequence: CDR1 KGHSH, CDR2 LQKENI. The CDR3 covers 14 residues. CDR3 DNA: TGTGCCAGCTCACCAGGGCAGGGCGAGAGAGAGCAGTACTTC. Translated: CASSPGQGEREQYF.

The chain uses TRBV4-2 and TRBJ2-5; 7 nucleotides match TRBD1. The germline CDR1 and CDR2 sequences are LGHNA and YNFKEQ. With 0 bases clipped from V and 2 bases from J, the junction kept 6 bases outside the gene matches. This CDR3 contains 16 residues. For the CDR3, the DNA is TGTGCCAGCAGCCAAGATTTAGGGACAGCACAAGAGACCCAGTACTTC. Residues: CASSQDLGTAQETQYF.

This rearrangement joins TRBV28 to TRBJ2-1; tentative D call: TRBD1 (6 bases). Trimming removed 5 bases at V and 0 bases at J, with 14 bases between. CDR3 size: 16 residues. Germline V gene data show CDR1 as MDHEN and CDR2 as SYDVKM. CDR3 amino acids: CASSPWTVSSYNEQFF. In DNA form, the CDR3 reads TGTGCCAGCAGTCCGTGGACAGTCAGCTCCTACAATGAGCAGTTCTTC.

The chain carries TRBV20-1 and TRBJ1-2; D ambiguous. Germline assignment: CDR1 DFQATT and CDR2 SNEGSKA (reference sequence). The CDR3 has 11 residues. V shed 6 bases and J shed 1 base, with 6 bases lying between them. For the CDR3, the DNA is TGCAGTGCCCCAGATAACTATGGCTACACCTTC. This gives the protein CSAPDNYGYTF.

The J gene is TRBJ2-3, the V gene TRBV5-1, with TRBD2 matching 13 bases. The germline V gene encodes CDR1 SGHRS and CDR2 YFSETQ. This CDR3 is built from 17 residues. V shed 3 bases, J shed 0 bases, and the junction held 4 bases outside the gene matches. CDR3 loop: CASSSGLAGASTDTQYF. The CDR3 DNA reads TGCGCCAGCAGCTCAGGACTAGCGGGGGCAAGCACAGATACGCAGTATTTT. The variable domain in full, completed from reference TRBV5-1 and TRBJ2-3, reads KAGVTQTPRYLIKTRGQQVTLSCSPISGHRSVSWYQQTPGQGLQFLFEYFSETQRNKGNFPGRFSGRQFSNSRSEMNVSTLELGDSALYLCASSSGLAGASTDTQYFGPGTRLTVL.

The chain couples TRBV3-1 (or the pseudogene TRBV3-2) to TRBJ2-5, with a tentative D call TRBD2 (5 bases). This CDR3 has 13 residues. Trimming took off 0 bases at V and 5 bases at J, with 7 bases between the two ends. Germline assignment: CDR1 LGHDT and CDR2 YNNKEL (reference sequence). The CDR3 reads CASSQDPGETQYF. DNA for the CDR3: TGTGCCAGCAGCCAAGATCCGGGGGAGACCCAGTACTTC.

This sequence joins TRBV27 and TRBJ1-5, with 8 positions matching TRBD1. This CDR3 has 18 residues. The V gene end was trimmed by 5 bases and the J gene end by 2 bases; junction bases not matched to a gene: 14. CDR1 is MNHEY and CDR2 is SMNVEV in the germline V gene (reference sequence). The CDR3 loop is CASSLTAQGARGNQPQHF. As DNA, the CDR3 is TGTGCCAGCAGTCTCACCGCGCAGGGGGCAAGGGGCAATCAGCCCCAGCATTTT.

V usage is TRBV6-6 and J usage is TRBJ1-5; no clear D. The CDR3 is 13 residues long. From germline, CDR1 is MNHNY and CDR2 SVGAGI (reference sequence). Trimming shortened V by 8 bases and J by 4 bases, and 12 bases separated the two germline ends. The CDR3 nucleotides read TGTGCCAGCTGCCCTGGGGTTAATCAGCCCCAGCATTTT. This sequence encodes CASCPGVNQPQHF.

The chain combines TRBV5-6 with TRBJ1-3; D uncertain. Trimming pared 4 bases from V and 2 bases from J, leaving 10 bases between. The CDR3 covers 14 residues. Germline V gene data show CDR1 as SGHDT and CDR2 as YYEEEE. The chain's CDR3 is CASSVGETGNTIYF. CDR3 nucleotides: TGTGCCAGCAGCGTCGGGGAGACTGGAAACACCATATATTTT.

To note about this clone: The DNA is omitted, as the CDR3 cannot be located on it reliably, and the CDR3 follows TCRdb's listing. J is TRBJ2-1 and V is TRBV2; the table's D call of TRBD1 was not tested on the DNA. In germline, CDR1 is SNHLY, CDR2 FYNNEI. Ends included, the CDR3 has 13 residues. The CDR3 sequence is CASGVGHGTGLFF.

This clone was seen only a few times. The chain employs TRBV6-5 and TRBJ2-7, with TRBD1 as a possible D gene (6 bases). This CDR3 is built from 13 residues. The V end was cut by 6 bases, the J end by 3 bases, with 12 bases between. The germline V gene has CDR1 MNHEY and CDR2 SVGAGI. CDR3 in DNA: TGTGCCAGCAGACAGGGAGAAGTCTACGAGCAGTACTTC. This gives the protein CASRQGEVYEQYF.

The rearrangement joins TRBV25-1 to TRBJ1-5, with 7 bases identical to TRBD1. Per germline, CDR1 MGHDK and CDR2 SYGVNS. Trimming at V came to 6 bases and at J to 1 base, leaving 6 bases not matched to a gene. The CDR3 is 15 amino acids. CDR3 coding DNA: TGTGCCAGCAGACCGCCAGGGGGGAGCAATCAGCCCCAGCATTTT. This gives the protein CASRPPGGSNQPQHF.

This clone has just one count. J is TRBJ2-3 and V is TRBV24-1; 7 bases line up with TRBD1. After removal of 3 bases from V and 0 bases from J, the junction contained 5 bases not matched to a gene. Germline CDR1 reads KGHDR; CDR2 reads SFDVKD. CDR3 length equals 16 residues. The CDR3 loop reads CATSDRTGTSTDTQYF. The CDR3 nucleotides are TGTGCCACCAGTGATCGGACAGGAACGAGCACAGATACGCAGTATTTT.

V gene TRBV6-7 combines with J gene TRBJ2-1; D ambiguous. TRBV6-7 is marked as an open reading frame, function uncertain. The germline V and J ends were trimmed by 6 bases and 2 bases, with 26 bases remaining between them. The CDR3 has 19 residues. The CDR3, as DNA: TGTGCCAGCAGCTACCCCACGGCTCGGGTAAACTTTCCCTACAATGAGCAGTTCTTC. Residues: CASSYPTARVNFPYNEQFF.

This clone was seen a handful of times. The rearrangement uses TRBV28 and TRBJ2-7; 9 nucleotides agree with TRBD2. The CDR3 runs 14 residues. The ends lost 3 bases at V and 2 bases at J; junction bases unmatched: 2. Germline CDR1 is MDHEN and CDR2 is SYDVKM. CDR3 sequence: CASSFLAGAYEQYF. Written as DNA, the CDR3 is TGTGCCAGCAGTTTTTTAGCGGGGGCCTACGAGCAGTACTTC.

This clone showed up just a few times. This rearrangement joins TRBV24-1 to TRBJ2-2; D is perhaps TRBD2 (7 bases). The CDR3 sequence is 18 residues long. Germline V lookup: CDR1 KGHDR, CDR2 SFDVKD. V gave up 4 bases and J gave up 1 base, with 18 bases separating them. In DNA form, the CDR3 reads TGTGCCACCAGTGACCCAAAGGGCGGGGGCCGGAACACCGGGGAGCTGTTTTTT. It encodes CATSDPKGGGRNTGELFF.

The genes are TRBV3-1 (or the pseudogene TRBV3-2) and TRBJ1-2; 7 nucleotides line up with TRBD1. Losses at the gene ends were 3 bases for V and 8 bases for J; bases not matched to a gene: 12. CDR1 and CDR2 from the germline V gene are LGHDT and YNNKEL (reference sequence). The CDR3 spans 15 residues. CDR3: CASSQEPGDSRGYTF. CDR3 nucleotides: TGTGCCAGCAGCCAGGAACCGGGGGACAGTCGAGGCTACACCTTC.

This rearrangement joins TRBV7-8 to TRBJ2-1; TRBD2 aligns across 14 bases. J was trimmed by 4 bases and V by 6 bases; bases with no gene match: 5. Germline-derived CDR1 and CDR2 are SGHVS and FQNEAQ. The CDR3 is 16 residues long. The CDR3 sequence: CASRGGTSGGYNEQFF. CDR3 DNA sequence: TGTGCCAGCAGGGGTGGGACTAGCGGGGGATACAATGAGCAGTTCTTC.

CDR3: CASNHRENTEAFF. The CDR3 coding sequence is TGTGCCAGCAACCACAGGGAGAACACTGAAGCTTTCTTT. The chain links TRBV2 to TRBJ1-1, with D tentatively TRBD1 (6 bases). The ends were cut back, 7 bases at V and 1 base at J, with 10 bases in the middle. Per the germline V gene, CDR1 is SNHLY and CDR2 is FYNNEI. The CDR3 consists of 13 residues.

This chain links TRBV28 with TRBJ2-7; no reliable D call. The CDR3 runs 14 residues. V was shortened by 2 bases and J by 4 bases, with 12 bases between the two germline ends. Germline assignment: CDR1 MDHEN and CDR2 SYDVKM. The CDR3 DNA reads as TGTGCCAGCAGTTTAGGATCCCCCAGTTACGAGCAGTACTTC. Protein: CASSLGSPSYEQYF.

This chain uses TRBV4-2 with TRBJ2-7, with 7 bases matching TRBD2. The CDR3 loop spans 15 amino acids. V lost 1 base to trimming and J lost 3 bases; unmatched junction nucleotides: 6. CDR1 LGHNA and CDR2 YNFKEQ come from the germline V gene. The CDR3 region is CASSQGSSGIYEQYF. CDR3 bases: TGTGCCAGCAGCCAAGGTAGCAGCGGGATCTACGAGCAGTACTTC.